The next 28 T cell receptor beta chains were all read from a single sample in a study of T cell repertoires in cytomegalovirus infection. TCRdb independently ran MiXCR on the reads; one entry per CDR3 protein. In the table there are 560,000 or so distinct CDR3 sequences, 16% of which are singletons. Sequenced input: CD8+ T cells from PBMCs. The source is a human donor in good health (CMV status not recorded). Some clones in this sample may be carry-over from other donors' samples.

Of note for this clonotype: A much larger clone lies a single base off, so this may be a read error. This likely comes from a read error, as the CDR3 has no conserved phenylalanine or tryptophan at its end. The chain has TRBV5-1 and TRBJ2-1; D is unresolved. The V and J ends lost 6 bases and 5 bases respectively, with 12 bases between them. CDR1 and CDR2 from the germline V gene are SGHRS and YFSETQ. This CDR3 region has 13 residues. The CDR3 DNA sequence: TGCGCCAGCAAGGGCGGAAGCGACAATGAGCAGTTCTTA. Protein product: CASKGGSDNEQFL.

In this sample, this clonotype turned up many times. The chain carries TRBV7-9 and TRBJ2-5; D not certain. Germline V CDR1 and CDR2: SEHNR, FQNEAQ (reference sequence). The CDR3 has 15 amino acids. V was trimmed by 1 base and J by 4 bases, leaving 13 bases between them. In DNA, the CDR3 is TGTGCCAGCAGCTTAGGGAGCCATGAAGGAGAGACCCAGTACTTC. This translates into CASSLGSHEGETQYF.

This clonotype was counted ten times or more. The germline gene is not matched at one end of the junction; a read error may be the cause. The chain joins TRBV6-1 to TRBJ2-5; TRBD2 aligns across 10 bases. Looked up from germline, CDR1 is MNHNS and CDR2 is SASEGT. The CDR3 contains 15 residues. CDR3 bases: TGTGCCAGCAGAGAAGGACTAGCGGTACAAGAGACCCAGTACTTC. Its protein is CASREGLAVQETQYF.

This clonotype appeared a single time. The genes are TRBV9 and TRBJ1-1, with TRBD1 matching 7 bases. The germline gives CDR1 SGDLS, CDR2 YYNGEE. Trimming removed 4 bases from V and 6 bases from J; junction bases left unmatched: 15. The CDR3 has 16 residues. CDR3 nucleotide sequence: TGTGCCAGCAGCCCTGATTATGTAGGGGGCAACCCTGAAGCTTTCTTT. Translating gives CASSPDYVGGNPEAFF.

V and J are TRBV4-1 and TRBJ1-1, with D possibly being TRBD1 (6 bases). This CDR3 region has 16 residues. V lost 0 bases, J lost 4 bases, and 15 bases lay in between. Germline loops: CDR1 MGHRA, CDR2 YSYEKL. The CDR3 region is CASSQDSSGGLTEAFF. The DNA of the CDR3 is TGCGCCAGCAGCCAAGATAGTAGTGGGGGCCTCACTGAAGCTTTCTTT.

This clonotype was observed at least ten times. CDR3 region: CASSFRWHEEGQPQHF. For the CDR3, the DNA is TGTGCCAGCAGCTTTCGTTGGCACGAGGAGGGTCAGCCCCAGCATTTT. The chain carries TRBV11-2 and TRBJ1-5; D is unresolved. Germline CDR1 reads SGHAT; CDR2 reads FQNNGV. The CDR3 runs to 16 residues. With 3 bases removed from V and 6 bases from J, the gap between germline ends came to 18 bases.

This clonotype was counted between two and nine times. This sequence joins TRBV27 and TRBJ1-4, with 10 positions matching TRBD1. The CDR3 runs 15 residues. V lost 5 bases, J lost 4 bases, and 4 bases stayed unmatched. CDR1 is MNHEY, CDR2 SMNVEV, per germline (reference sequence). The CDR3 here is CASSPWTGGNEKLFF. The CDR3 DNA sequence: TGTGCCAGCAGTCCCTGGACAGGGGGTAATGAAAAACTGTTTTTT.

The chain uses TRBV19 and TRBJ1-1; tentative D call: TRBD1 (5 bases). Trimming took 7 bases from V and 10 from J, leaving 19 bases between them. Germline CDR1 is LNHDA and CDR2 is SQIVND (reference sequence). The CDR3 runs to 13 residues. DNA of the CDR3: TGTGCCAGTACCATGGGGGTTGCCGCTGTAGCTTTCTTT. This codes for CASTMGVAAVAFF.

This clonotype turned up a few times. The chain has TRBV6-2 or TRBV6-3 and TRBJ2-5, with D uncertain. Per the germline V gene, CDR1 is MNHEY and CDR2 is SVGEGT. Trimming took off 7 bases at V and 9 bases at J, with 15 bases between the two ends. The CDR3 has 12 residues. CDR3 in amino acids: CASNLPKVPQYF. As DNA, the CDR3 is TGTGCCAGCAACCTCCCGAAAGTGCCCCAGTACTTC.

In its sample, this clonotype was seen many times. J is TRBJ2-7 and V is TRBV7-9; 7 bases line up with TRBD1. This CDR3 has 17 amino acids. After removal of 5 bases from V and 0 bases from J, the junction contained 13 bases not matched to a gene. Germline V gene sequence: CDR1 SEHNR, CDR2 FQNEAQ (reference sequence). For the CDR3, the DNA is TGTGCCAGCAGCCCCCGGCCCTGGACAGGTGACTCCTACGAGCAGTACTTC. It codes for CASSPRPWTGDSYEQYF.

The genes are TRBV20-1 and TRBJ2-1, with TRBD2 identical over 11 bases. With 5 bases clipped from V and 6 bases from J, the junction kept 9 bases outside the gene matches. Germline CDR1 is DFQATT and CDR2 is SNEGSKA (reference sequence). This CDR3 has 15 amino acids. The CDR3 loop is CSAFSGGAIINEQFF. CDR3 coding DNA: TGCAGTGCTTTTAGCGGGGGGGCCATAATCAATGAGCAGTTCTTC.

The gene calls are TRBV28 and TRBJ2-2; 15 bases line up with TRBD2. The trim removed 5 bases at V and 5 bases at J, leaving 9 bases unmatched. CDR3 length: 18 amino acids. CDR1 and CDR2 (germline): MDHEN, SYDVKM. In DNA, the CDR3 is TGTGCCAGCAGTGAAGCGGGGACTAGCGGGAGGTGGACCGGGGAGCTGTTTTTT. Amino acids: CASSEAGTSGRWTGELFF.

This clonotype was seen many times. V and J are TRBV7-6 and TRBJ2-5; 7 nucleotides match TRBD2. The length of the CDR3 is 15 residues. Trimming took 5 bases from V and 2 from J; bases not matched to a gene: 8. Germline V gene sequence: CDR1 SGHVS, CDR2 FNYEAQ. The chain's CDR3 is CASSGLAVPQETQYF. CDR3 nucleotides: TGTGCCAGCAGCGGGCTAGCGGTACCGCAAGAGACCCAGTACTTC.

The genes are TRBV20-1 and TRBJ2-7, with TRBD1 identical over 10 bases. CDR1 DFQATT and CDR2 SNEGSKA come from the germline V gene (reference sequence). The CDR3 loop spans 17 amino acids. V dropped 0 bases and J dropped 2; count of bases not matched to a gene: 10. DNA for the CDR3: TGCAGTGCTAGAGATAGAATCACGGGACAGGGGACCTACGAGCAGTACTTC. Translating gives CSARDRITGQGTYEQYF.

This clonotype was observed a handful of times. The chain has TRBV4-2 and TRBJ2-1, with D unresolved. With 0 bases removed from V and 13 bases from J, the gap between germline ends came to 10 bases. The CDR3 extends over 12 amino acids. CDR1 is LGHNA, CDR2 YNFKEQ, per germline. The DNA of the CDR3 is TGTGCCAGCAGCCAAGATAGGATGCAACAGTTCTTC. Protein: CASSQDRMQQFF.

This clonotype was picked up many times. CDR3: CASSPPWGSTEAFF. CDR3 coding DNA: TGTGCCAGCAGCCCCCCTTGGGGATCCACTGAAGCTTTCTTT. This chain connects TRBV11-2 to TRBJ1-1; no definite D call. CDR1 is SGHAT, CDR2 FQNNGV, per germline. The CDR3 is 14 residues long. Trimming removed 5 bases at V and 4 bases at J, with 14 bases between.

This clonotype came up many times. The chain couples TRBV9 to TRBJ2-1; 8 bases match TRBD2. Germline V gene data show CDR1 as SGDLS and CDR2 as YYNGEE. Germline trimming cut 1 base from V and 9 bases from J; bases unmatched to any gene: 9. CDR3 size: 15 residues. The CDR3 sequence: CASSVTSGRSSEQFF. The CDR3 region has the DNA TGTGCCAGCAGCGTAACGAGCGGGAGAAGTAGTGAGCAGTTCTTC.

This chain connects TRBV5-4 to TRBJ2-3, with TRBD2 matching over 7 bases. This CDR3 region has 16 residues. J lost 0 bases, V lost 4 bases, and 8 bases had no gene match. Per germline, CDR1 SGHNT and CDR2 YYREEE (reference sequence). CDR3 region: CASSMPSGTSTDTQYF. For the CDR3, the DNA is TGTGCCAGCAGCATGCCCAGCGGGACTAGCACAGATACGCAGTATTTT.

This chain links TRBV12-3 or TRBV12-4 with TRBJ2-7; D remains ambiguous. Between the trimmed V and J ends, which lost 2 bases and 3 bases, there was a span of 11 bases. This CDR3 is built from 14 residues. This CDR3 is CASSLPERNYEQYF. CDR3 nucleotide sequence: TGTGCCAGCAGTTTACCTGAGAGAAACTACGAGCAGTACTTC.

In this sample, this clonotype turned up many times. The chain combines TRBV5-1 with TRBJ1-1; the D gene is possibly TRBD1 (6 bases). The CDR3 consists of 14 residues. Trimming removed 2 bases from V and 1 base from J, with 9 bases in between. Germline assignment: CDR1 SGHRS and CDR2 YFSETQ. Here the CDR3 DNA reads TGCGCCAGCAGCTTTTACAGGGAGAACACTGAAGCTTTCTTT. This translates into CASSFYRENTEAFF.

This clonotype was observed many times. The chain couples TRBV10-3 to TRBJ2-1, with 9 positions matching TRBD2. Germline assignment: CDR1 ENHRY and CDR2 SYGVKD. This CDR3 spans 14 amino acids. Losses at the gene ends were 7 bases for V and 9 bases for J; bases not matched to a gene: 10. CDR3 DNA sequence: TGTGCCATCAAAGAAGCGGGAGGTCCTGGTGAGCAGTTCTTC. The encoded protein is CAIKEAGGPGEQFF.

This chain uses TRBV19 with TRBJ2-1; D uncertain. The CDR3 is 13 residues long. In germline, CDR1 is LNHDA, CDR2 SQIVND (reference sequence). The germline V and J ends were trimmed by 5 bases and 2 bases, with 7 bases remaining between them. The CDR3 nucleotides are TGTGCCAGTAGTGTGGTGCCCTACAATGAGCAGTTCTTC. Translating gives CASSVVPYNEQFF.

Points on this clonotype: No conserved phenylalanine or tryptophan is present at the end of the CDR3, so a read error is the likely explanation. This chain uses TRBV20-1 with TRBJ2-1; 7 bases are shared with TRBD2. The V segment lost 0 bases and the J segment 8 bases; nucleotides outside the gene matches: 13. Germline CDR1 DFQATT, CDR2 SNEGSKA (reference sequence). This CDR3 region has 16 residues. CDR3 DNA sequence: TGCAGTGCTAGAGATCTAGAGGGAGGGCCTAGCGATGAGCAGTTCTTA. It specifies CSARDLEGGPSDEQFL.

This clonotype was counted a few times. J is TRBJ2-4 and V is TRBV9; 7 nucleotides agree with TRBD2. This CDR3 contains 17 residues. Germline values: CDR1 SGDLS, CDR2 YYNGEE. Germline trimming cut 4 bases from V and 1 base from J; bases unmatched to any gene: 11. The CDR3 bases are TGTGCCAGCAGCCTCCGCTGGGAGGGCTTCGCCAAAAACATTCAGTACTTC. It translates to CASSLRWEGFAKNIQYF.

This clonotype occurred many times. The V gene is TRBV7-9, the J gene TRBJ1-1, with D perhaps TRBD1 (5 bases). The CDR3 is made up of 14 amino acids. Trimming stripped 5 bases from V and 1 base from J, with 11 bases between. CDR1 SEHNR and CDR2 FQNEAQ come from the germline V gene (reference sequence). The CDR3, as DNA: TGTGCCAGCAGCCCCTCCGGGGCGAACACTGAAGCTTTCTTT. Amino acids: CASSPSGANTEAFF.

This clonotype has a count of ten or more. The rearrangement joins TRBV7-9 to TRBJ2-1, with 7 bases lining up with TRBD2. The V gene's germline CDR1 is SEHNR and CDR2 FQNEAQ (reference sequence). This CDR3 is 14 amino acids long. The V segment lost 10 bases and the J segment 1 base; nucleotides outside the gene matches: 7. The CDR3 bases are TGTGCCACCTACAGCGGGGTTTCCTACAATGAGCAGTTCTTC. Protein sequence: CATYSGVSYNEQFF.

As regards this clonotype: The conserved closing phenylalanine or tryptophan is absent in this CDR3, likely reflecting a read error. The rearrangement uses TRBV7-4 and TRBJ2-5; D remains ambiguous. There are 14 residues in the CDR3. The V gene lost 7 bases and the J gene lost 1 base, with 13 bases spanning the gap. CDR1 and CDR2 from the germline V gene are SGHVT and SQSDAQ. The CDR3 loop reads CASTFPFCQETQYL. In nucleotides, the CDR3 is TGTGCCAGCACGTTCCCGTTCTGCCAAGAGACCCAGTACTTA.

CDR3 coding DNA: TGTGCCACCAGTGAAGAGGAGGAGTACCAAGAGACCCAGTACTTC. It is translated as CATSEEEEYQETQYF. The chain has TRBV24-1 and TRBJ2-5, with TRBD2 as a possible D gene (5 bases). In germline, CDR1 is KGHDR, CDR2 SFDVKD. This CDR3 region has 15 residues. The V end lost 4 bases, the J end lost 0 bases, and 11 bases lay between the germline ends.